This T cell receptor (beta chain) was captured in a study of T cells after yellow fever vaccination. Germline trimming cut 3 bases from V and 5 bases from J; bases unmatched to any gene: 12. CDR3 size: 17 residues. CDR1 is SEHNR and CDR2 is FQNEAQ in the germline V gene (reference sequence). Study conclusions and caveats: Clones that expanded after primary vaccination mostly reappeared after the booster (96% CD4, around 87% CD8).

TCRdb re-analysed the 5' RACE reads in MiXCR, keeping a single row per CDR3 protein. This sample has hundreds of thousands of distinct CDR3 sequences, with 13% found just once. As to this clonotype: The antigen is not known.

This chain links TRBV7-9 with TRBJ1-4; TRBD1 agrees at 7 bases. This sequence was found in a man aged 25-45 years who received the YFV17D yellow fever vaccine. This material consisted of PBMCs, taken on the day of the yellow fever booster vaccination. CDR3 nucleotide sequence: TGTGCCAGCAGCTTTTACGGGACAGTAAATCCAAATGAAAAACTGTTTTTT. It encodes CASSFYGTVNPNEKLFF.